This TCR beta chain emerged from a study of OX40 agonist ivuxolimab in advanced cancers. Assay used: immunoSEQ multiplex PCR; TCRdb lists only in-frame clones, some missing. The sample includes about 68,000 clones, over 65% seen only once; the top ten take around 0.68%. Germline V gene lookup returns CDR1 WSHSY and CDR2 SAAADI. The V end lost 5 bases, the J end lost 5 bases, and 12 bases lay between the germline ends. The CDR3 contains 13 residues. The TCR sequence derives from an adult with an advanced solid tumor such as melanoma, head and neck, liver or kidney cancer. The chain links TRBV10-2 to TRBJ1-1; the D gene is possibly TRBD1 (5 bases). The sequencing here drew on CD4+ or CD8+ T cells sorted from blood, taken in a trial of the OX40 agonist ivuxolimab. The CDR3 DNA is TGCGCCAGCAGTTTGGCGGGGGGTACTGAAGCTTTCTTT. Amino acids: CASSLAGGTEAFF.